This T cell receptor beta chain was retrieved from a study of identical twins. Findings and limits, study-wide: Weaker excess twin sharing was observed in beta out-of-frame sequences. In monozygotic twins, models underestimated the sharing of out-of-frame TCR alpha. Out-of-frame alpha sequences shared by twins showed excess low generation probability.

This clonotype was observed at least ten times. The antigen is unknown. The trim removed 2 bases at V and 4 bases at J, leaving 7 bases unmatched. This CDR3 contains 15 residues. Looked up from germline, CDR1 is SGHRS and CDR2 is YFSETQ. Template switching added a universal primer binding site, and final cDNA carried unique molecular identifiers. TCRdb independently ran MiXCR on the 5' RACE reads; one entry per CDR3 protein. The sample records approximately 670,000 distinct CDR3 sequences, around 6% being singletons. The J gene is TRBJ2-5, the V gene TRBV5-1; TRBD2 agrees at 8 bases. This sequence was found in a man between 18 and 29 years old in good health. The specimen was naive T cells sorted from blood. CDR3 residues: CASSFSSGDGETQYF. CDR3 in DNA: TGCGCCAGCAGCTTTAGTAGCGGGGACGGAGAGACCCAGTACTTC.